The next 9 T cell receptor beta chains were all read from a single sample in a study of T cells in Graves' hyperthyroidism and ophthalmopathy (dated by TCRdb to the late 2010s). Library method: multiplex PCR. TCRdb records Illumina HiSeq 2000 as the sequencer. The TCR beta CDR3 regions were amplified from RNA transcripts. A first-round RT-PCR of the TCR CDR3 used the HTBI primer set with the Qiagen OneStep RT-PCR kit. In-frame beta chains were kept once TCRdb had trimmed the public reads at Q25 with fastp and called clones with MiXCR. CDR3 protein duplicates are merged, each entry listing the most common genes and DNA. This sample has about 590,000 distinct CDR3 sequences in its table, and around a sixth of those were observed once. The ten largest account for approximately 7.4% of the sample. Specimen: blood. These receptors were taken from a woman aged 25 to 39 with Graves' hyperthyroidism.

The gene calls are TRBV30 and TRBJ1-1; no clear D gene. Trimming stripped 3 bases from V and 6 bases from J, with 14 bases between. This CDR3 has 13 amino acids. Germline CDR1 GTSNPN, CDR2 SVGIG (reference sequence). CDR3 region: CAWRLTTRSEAFF. The CDR3, as DNA: TGTGCCTGGAGGTTGACCACCAGGTCTGAAGCTTTCTTT.

This clonotype has just a few counts. CDR3 coding DNA: TGTGCCAGCAGCTCCAACCCGGGACAGAGAAAGACCCAGTACTTC. This sequence encodes CASSSNPGQRKTQYF. The chain couples TRBV13 to TRBJ2-5; TRBD1 matches at 7 bases. Trimming took 4 bases from V and 6 from J; bases not matched to a gene: 11. The CDR3 spans 15 residues. Per germline, CDR1 PRHDT and CDR2 FYEKMQ (reference sequence).

This clonotype was found a few times. The chain combines TRBV5-5 with TRBJ2-1; D gene ambiguous. Germline V CDR1 and CDR2: SGHKS, YYEKEE (reference sequence). The CDR3 is 14 residues long. V lost 1 base to trimming and J lost 7 bases, with 12 bases between them. DNA of the CDR3: TGTGCCAGCAGCTTGAGCATGGACCCGAATGAGCAGTTCTTC. Amino acid sequence: CASSLSMDPNEQFF.

The sample holds many counts of this clonotype. J is TRBJ1-1 and V is TRBV29-1, with 8 bases fitting TRBD1. The CDR3 has 15 amino acids. Germline V gives CDR1 SQVTM, CDR2 ANQGSEA. J lost 4 bases, V lost 6 bases, and 13 bases had no gene match. The chain's CDR3 is CSVERFQGASTEAFF. CDR3 nucleotide sequence: TGCAGCGTCGAACGTTTCCAGGGGGCGAGCACTGAAGCTTTCTTT.

This clonotype showed up many times. J is TRBJ1-2 and V is TRBV4-1, with D tentatively TRBD1 (5 bases). CDR3 length: 14 residues. Per germline, CDR1 MGHRA and CDR2 YSYEKL. V was trimmed by 0 bases and J by 7 bases, leaving 12 bases between them. This CDR3 is CASSQEGQGFGYTF. The CDR3 DNA is TGCGCCAGCAGCCAAGAGGGGCAGGGTTTTGGCTACACCTTC.

The gene calls are TRBV5-1 and TRBJ2-2; D may match TRBD1 or TRBD2 (5 bases each). The CDR3 runs 14 residues. V shed 0 bases and J shed 6 bases, with 9 bases lying between them. Germline values: CDR1 SGHRS, CDR2 YFSETQ. The CDR3 region has the DNA TGCGCCAGCAGCTTGGCGGGGACGTCCGGGGAGCTGTTTTTT. Its protein product is CASSLAGTSGELFF.

The V gene is TRBV11-1, the J gene TRBJ1-1, with D possibly TRBD1 on 5 matching bases. CDR1 is SGHAT, CDR2 FQDESV, per germline (reference sequence). Trimming pared 5 bases from V and 1 base from J, leaving 14 bases between. The CDR3 loop spans 15 amino acids. Written as DNA, the CDR3 is TGTGCCAGCAGCCTCAGCAGGGCACGGAACACTGAAGCTTTCTTT. This codes for CASSLSRARNTEAFF.

Notes on this clonotype: A much larger clone differs by one base, so this may be a read error. The V gene is TRBV6-1, the J gene TRBJ1-5; D ambiguous. This CDR3 contains 13 residues. Germline V gene lookup returns CDR1 MNHNS and CDR2 SASEGT. CDR3 region: CAGSVRSGWPQHF. CDR3 DNA sequence: TGTGCCGGCAGTGTCCGTTCTGGGTGGCCCCAGCATTTT.

This clonotype was seen repeatedly, ten times or more. V usage is TRBV5-1 and J usage is TRBJ2-3, with 11 nucleotides matching TRBD1. The CDR3 totals 15 residues. CDR1 and CDR2 (germline): SGHRS, YFSETQ. V was clipped by 1 base and J by 5 bases; unmatched bases: 3. CDR3 DNA sequence: TGCGCCAGCAGCTTGACGGGACAGGGGGGAGATACGCAGTATTTT. The encoded protein is CASSLTGQGGDTQYF.